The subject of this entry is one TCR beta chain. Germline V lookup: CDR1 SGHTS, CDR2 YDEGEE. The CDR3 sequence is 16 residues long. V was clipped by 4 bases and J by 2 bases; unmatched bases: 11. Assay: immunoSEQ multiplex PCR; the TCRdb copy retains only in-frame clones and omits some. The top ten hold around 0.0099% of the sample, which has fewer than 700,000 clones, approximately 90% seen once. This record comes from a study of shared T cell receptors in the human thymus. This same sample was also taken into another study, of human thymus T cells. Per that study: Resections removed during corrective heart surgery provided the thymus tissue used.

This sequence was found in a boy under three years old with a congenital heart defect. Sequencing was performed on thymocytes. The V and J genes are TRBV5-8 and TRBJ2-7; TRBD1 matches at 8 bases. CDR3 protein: CASSLKVGQGTYEQYF. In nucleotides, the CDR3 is TGTGCCAGCAGCCTGAAGGTAGGACAGGGAACCTACGAGCAGTACTTC.